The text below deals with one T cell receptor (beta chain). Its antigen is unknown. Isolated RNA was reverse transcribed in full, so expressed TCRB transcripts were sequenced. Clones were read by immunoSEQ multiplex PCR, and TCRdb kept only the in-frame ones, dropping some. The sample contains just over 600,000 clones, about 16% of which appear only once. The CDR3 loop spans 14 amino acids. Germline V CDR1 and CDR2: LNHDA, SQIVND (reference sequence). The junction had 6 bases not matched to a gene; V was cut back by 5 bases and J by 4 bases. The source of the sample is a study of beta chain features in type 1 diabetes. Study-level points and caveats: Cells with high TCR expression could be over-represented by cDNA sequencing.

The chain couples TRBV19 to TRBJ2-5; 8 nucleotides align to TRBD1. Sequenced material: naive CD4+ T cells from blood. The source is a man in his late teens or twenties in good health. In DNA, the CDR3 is TGTGCCAGTAGTGGACAGGGAAGGGGAGAGACCCAGTACTTC. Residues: CASSGQGRGETQYF.